The rows below give T cell receptor beta chains drawn from one sample of a study of Ad26.COV2.S vaccination and SARS-CoV-2 variants. Libraries were prepared by immunoSEQ multiplex PCR; TCRdb keeps only in-frame clonotypes and omits some of them. This sample has some 400,000 clones, with 89% found just once. The sample consisted of peripheral blood, taken in a trial of Ad26.COV2.S vaccine versus placebo. All receptors derive from a person between 18 and 60 years old who received the Ad26.COV2.S COVID-19 vaccine or a placebo. CDR3s include the opening cysteine and the closing phenylalanine or tryptophan. D genes are given only for firm matches.

>TRBD1|TRBV27
CASSLSQGALTEAFF
>TRBD2|TRBV29-1
CSVCVSGSSYEQYF
>.|TRBV6-1
CASSEGTENEQFF
>.|TRBV21-1
CASSKLYYRTYNEQFF
>TRBD2|TRBV28
CASSWSKAGGSEQFF
>.|TRBV29-1
CSVEGEYF
>.|TRBV28
CASSFSHTEAFF
>.|TRBV3-1/TRBV3-2
CASSPVGGTLGANVLTF
>.|TRBV7-3
CASSLGSRKEEQYF
>.|TRBV18
CASSPPRGSSYEQYF
>.|TRBV9
CASSPGRGLGTEAFF
>.|TRBV4-2
CASSQDISSRTDTQYF
>TRBD2|TRBV4-2
CASSQAGGFNEQFF
>TRBD1|TRBV4-1
CASSLTNIRDSSSYNEQFF
>TRBD1|TRBV27
CASSSAHRDRGSGANVLTF
>.|TRBV6-5
CASSYSGSQETQYF
>TRBD1|TRBV11-3
CASSYLGQSSYEQYF